The source of this TCR beta chain is a study of tumor-infiltrating lymphocytes in oesophageal squamous cell carcinoma (dated by TCRdb to about 2016). Library prep was done by PCR. This sample was sequenced with an Illumina HiSeq 2000. The public reads were run again by TCRdb, first through fastp at Q25 and then through MiXCR, and only productive beta chains were kept. All rows with the same CDR3 protein become a single entry with the most common DNA and genes. Across this sample there are approximately 20,000 distinct CDR3 sequences, with around 40% seen only once. The ten largest clones represent 6.8% of the sample. This clonotype was counted once. Its antigen has not been determined. One base away there is no much larger clone; base qualities are not given. Single-read evidence is weak. The CDR3 contains 13 residues, cysteine and phenylalanine counted. Of the read, only the CDR3 DNA is kept; its 39 bases are in frame from base 1. CDR1 and CDR2 are drawn from the germline V gene: MNHNS, SASEGT.

The receptor chain draws on TRBV6-1 and TRBJ2-5; TRBD1 is perhaps the D gene, given 6 matching bases. Matching the DNA end better, TRBJ2-3 makes the J call doubtful. Sequences were obtained from blood. The clonotype comes from a male donor with esophageal squamous cell carcinoma. The DNA is TGTGCCAGCAGTCTGACAGGTGCAGATACGCAGTATTTT. It specifies CASSLTGADTQYF.